One and the same sample provided the 3 T cell receptor beta chains below, sequenced in a study of cytomegalovirus exposure and HLA in healthy donors. Amplification used 60 Vbeta primers and 13 Jbeta primers. Libraries were prepared by immunoSEQ multiplex PCR; TCRdb keeps only in-frame clonotypes and omits some of them. The sample yields roughly 190,000 clones, 62% seen once. What was sequenced was PBMCs. Every receptor here comes from a man in his forties in good health and CMV-seronegative.

This clone was seen only once. The rearrangement joins TRBV30 to TRBJ1-1; the D gene is possibly TRBD1 (5 bases). CDR1 is GTSNPN and CDR2 is SVGIG in the germline V gene (reference sequence). The CDR3 contains 13 residues. V was cut by 4 bases and J by 3 bases, with 12 bases left in between. CDR3 sequence reads: CAWKRGLDTEAFF. The CDR3 DNA follows: TGTGCCTGGAAAAGGGGCTTGGACACTGAAGCTTTCTTT.

This clone was detected only a few times. V gene TRBV5-1 combines with J gene TRBJ1-4, with unresolved D. Trimming pared 6 bases from V and 0 bases from J, leaving 9 bases between. This CDR3 has 14 residues. Germline V gene lookup returns CDR1 SGHRS and CDR2 YFSETQ. CDR3 DNA: TGCGCCAGCAAATTGGGCCCAACTAATGAAAAACTGTTTTTT. It encodes CASKLGPTNEKLFF. Drawing the rest from reference TRBV5-1 and TRBJ1-4, the complete variable domain is KAGVTQTPRYLIKTRGQQVTLSCSPISGHRSVSWYQQTPGQGLQFLFEYFSETQRNKGNFPGRFSGRQFSNSRSEMNVSTLELGDSALYLCASKLGPTNEKLFFGSGTQLSVL.

To note about this clone: This sample also contains other DNA sequences that code for the same CDR3. The chain joins TRBV11-3 to TRBJ2-3; weak D call: TRBD2 (5 bases). V lost 2 bases, J lost 0 bases, and 6 bases lay in between. The CDR3 totals 14 residues. The germline CDR1 and CDR2 sequences are SGHNT and YENEEA. The CDR3 is CASSLTGSTDTQYF. In DNA, the CDR3 is TGTGCCAGCAGCTTAACGGGGAGCACAGATACGCAGTATTTT.